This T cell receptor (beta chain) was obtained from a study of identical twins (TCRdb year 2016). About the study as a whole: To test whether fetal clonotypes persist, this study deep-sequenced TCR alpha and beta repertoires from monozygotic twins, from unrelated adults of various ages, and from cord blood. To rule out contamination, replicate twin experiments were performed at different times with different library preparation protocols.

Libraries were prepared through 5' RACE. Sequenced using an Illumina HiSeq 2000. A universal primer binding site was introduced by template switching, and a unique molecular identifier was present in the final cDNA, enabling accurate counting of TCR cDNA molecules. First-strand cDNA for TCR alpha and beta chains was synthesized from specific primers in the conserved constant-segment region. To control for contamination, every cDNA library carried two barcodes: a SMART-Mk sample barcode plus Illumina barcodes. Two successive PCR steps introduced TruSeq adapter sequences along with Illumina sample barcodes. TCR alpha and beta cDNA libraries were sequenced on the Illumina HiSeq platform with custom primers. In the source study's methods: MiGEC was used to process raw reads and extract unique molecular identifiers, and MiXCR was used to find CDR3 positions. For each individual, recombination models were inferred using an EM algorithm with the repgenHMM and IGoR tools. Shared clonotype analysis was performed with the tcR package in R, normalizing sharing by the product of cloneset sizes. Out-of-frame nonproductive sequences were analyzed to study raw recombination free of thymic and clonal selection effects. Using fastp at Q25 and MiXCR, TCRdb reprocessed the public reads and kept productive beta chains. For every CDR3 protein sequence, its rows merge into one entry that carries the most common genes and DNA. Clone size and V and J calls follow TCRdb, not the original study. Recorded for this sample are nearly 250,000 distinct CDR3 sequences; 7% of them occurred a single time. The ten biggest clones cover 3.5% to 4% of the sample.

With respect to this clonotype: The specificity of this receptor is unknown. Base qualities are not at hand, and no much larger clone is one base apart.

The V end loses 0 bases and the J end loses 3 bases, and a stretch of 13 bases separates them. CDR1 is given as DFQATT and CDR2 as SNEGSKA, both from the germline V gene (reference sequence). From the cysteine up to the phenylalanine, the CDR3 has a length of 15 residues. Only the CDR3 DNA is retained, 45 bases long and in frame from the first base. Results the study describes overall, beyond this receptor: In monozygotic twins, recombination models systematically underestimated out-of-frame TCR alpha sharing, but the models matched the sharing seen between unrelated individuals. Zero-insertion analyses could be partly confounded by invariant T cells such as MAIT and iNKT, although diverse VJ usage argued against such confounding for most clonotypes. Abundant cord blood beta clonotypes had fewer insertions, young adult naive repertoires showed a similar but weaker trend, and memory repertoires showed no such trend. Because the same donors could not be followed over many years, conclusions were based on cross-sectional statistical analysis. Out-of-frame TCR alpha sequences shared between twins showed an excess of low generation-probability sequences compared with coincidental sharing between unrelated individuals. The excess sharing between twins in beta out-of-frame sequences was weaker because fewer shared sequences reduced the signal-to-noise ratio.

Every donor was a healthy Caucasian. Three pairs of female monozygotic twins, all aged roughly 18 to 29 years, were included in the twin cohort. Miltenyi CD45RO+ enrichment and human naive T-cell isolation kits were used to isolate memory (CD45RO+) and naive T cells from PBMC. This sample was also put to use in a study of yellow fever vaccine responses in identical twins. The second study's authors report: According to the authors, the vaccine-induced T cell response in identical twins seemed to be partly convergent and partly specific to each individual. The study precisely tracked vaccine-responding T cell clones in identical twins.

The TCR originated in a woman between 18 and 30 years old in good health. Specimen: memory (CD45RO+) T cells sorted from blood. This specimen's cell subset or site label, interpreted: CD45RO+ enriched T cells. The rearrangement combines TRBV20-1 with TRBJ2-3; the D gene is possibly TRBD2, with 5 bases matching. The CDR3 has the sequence CSARDRLAPTDTQYF. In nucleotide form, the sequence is TGCAGTGCTAGAGATCGTTTAGCGCCGACAGATACGCAGTATTTT.